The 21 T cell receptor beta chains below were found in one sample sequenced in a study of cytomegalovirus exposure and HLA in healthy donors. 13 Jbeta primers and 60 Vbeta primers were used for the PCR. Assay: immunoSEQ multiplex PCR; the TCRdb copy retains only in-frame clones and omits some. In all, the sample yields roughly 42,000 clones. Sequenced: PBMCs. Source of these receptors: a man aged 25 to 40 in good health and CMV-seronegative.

CDR3 sequence reads: CASSIGQGIQETQYF. CDR3 DNA sequence: TGTGCCAGTAGTATAGGGCAGGGGATCCAAGAGACCCAGTACTTC. The chain has TRBV19 and TRBJ2-5; D is possibly TRBD1 (6 bases). Germline V lookup: CDR1 LNHDA, CDR2 SQIVND (reference sequence). The CDR3 has 15 amino acids. Deletions cut 1 base from V and 1 base from J, with 10 bases between.

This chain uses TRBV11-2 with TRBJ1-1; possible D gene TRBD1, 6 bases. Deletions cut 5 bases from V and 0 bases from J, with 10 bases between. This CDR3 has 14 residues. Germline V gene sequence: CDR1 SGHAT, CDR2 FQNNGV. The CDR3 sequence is CASSRNRVNTEAFF. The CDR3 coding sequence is TGTGCCAGCAGCAGGAACAGGGTGAACACTGAAGCTTTCTTT. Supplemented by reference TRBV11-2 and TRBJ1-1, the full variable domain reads EAGVAQSPRYKIIEKRQSVAFWCNPISGHATLYWYQQILGQGPKLLIQFQNNGVVDDSQLPKDRFSAERLKGVDSTLKIQPAKLEDSAVYLCASSRNRVNTEAFFGQGTRLTVV.

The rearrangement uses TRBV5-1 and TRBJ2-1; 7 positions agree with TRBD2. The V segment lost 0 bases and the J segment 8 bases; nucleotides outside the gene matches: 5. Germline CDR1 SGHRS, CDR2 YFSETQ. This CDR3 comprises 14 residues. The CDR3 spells CASSLALADDEQFF. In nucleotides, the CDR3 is TGCGCCAGCAGCTTGGCCCTAGCGGACGATGAGCAGTTCTTC.

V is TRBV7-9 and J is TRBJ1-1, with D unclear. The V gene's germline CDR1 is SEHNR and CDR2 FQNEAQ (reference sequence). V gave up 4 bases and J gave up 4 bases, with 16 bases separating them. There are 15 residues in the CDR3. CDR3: CASSSNRRVTTEAFF. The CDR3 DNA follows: TGTGCCAGCAGCTCCAACCGGAGGGTTACCACTGAAGCTTTCTTT.

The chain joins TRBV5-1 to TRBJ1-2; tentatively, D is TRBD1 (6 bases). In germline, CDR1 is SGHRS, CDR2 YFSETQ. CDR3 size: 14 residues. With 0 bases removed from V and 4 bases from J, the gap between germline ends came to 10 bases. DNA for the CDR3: TGCGCCAGCAGCTTGGATCAAGGGGGCTATGGCTACACCTTC. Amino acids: CASSLDQGGYGYTF.

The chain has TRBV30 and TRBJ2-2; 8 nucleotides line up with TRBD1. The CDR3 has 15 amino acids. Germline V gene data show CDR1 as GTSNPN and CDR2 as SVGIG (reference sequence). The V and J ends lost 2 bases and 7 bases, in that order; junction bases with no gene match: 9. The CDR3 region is CAWSPPDRDSGELFF. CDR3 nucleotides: TGTGCCTGGAGTCCCCCGGACAGGGACAGCGGGGAGCTGTTTTTT.

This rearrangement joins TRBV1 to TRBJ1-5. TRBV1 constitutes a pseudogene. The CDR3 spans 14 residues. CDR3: CPGLPSYSNQPQHF. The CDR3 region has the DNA TGCCCCGGACTCCCTTCTTATAGCAATCAGCCCCAGCATTTT.

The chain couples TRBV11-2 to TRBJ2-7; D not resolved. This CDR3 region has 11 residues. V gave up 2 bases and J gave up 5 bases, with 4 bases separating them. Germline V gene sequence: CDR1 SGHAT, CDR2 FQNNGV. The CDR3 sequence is CASSLRDEQYF. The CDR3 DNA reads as TGTGCCAGCAGCTTAAGAGACGAGCAGTACTTC.

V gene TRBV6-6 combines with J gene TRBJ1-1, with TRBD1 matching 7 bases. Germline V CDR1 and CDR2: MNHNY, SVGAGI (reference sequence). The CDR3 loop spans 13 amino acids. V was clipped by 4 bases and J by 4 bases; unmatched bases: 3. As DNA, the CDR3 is TGTGCCAGCAGTTTCTCAGGGGGCACTGAAGCTTTCTTT. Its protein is CASSFSGGTEAFF.

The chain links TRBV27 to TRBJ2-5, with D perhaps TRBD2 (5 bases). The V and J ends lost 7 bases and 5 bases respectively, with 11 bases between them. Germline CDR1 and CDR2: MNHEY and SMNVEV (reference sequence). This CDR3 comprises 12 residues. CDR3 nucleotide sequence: TGTGCCAGCAAGCCCCCGGGGGAGACCCAGTACTTC. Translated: CASKPPGETQYF.

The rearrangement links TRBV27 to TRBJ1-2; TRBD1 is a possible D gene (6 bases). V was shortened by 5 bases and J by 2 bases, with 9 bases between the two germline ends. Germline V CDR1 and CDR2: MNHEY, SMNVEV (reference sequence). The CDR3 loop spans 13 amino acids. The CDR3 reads CASSLTGNYGYTF. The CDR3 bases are TGTGCCAGCAGTCTTACAGGGAACTATGGCTACACCTTC.

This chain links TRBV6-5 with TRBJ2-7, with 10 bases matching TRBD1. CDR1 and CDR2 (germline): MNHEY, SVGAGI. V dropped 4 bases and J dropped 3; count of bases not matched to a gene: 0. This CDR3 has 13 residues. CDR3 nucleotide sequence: TGTGCCAGCAGTTGGGACAGGGGCTACGAGCAGTACTTC. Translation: CASSWDRGYEQYF.

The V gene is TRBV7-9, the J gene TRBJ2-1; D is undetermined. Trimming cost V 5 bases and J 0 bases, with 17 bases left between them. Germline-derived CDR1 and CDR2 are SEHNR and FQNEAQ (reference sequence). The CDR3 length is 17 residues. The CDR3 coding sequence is TGTGCCAGCAGCACTATCCCAGCAGTGAGCTCCTACAATGAGCAGTTCTTC. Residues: CASSTIPAVSSYNEQFF.

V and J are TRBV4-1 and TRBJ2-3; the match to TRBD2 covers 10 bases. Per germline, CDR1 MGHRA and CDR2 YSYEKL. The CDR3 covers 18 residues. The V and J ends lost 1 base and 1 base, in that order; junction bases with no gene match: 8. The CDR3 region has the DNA TGCGCCAGCAGCCAAGGCCCTTGGACTAGCGGTGGCACAGATACGCAGTATTTT. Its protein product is CASSQGPWTSGGTDTQYF.

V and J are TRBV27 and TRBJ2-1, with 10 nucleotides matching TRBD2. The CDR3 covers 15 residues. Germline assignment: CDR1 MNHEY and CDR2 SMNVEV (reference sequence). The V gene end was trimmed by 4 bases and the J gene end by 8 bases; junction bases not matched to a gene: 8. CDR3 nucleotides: TGTGCCAGCAGTTCATGGCTAGCGGGAGTCGATGAGCAGTTCTTC. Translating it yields CASSSWLAGVDEQFF.

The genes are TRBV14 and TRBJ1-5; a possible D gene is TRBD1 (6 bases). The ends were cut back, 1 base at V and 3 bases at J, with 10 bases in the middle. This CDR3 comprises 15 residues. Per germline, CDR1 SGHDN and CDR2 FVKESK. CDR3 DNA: TGTGCCAGCAGCCAAGTTAGGGACACCAATCAGCCCCAGCATTTT. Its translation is CASSQVRDTNQPQHF.

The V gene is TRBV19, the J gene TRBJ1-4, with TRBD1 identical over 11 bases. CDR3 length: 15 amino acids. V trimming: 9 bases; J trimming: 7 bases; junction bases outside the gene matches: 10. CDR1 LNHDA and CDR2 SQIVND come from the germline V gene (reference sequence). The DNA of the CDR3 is TGTGCCAGCAGATCCGGGACAGGGGGTGGTGAAAAACTGTTTTTT. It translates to CASRSGTGGGEKLFF.

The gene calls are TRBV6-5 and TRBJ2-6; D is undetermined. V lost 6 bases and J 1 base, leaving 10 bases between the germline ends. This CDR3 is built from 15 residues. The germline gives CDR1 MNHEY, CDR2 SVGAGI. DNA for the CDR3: TGTGCCAGCAGCCCTAGTCTTTCTGGGGCCAACGTCCTGACTTTC. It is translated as CASSPSLSGANVLTF.

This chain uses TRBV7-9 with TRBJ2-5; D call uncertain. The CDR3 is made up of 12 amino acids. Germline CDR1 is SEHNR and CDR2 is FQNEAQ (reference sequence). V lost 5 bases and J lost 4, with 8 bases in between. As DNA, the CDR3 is TGTGCCAGCAGCCGTGGGCGAGAGACCCAGTACTTC. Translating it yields CASSRGRETQYF.

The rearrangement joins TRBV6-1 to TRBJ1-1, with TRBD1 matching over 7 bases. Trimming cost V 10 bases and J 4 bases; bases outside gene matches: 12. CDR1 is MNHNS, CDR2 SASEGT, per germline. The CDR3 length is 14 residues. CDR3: CAIKPTGSSTEAFF. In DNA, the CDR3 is TGTGCCATCAAACCGACAGGGAGTAGCACTGAAGCTTTCTTT.

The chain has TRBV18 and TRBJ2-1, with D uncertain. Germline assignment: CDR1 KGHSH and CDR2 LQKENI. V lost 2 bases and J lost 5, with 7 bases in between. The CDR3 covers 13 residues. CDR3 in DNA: TGTGCCAGCTCACCAAACAGCCACAATGAGCAGTTCTTC. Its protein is CASSPNSHNEQFF. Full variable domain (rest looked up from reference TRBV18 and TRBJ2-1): NAGVMQNPRHLVRRRGQEARLRCSPMKGHSHVYWYRQLPEEGLKFMVYLQKENIIDESGMPKERFSAEFPKEGPSILRIQQVVRGDSAAYFCASSPNSHNEQFFGPGTRLTVL.